Listed below are T cell receptor beta chains from one sample, sequenced in a study of blood T cell repertoires in COVID-19. Method: immunoSEQ multiplex PCR; TCRdb's copy keeps in-frame clones and lacks some. This table holds about 240,000 clones, roughly 80% found once. Sequencing input: PBMCs or T cells enriched from blood (not recorded which). These receptor sequences come from a woman between 40 and 55 years old who had been exposed to COVID-19. Each CDR3 is given with its conserved first and last residue.

V: TRBV5-1
J: TRBJ1-1
CDR3: CASSATQGRRAEAFF

V: TRBV11-2
J: TRBJ2-5
CDR3: CASSASLQGRQGETQYF

V: TRBV4-3
J: TRBJ1-2
CDR3: CASSQGALGQGNGYTF

V: TRBV5-1
J: TRBJ1-2
CDR3: CASSSRAGANYGYTF

V: TRBV12-3/TRBV12-4
J: TRBJ1-5
CDR3: CASSFSTNQPQHF

V: TRBV5-1
J: TRBJ2-2
CDR3: CASSPRTGTTGELFF

V: TRBV19
J: TRBJ2-1
CDR3: CASSIDTGGLNNEQFF

V: TRBV19
J: TRBJ1-1
CDR3: CASSPLGQGSSTEAFF

V: TRBV6-6
J: TRBJ1-2
CDR3: CASSTGGNGYTF

V: TRBV19
J: TRBJ1-6
CDR3: CASSIATKGLNSPLHF

V: TRBV30
J: TRBJ1-3
CDR3: CAWKVGVSVGNTIYF

V: TRBV24-1
J: TRBJ1-2
CDR3: CATSGRGQNYGYTF

V: TRBV5-6
J: TRBJ1-1
CDR3: CASSLGLTSMNTEAFF

V: TRBV27
J: TRBJ2-1
CDR3: CASSSQSGGRYNEQFF

V: TRBV2
J: TRBJ1-2
CDR3: CASSESYRNYGYTF

V: TRBV5-6
J: TRBJ1-5
CDR3: CASSSTGGFNQPQHF

V: TRBV6-6
J: TRBJ1-2
CDR3: CASSYDRGYGYTF

V: TRBV6-5
J: TRBJ1-5
CDR3: CASSPGQGASPQHF

V: TRBV4-1
J: TRBJ1-5
CDR3: CASSQEPTGARPQHF

V: TRBV5-6
J: TRBJ2-4
CDR3: CASSFQTGLQYF

V: TRBV7-6
J: TRBJ1-3
CDR3: CASSLTPSGTGARGNTIYF

V: TRBV6-4
J: TRBJ2-2
CDR3: CASSDSTSRKPGSCFF

V: TRBV24-1
J: TRBJ1-3
CDR3: CATSDSNHHGTIYF

V: TRBV10-3
J: TRBJ2-7
CDR3: CAISYEAYEQYF

V: TRBV7-9
J: TRBJ1-6
CDR3: CASSLDGDSPLHF

V: TRBV5-4
J: TRBJ2-2
CDR3: CASSLQGTVDELFF

V: TRBV4-3
J: TRBJ1-1
CDR3: CASSQDGWRQGAFF

V: TRBV19
J: TRBJ1-1
CDR3: CASSPLRGQMNTEAFF

V: TRBV24-1
J: TRBJ1-4
CDR3: CATSEAGTGSEKLFF